Below, 6 T cell receptor beta chains from the same sample are listed, as sequenced in a study of naive and memory T cell subsets. The beta constant-region primer was an equimolar mix of two oligonucleotides covering TRBC1 and TRBC2. Ligated cDNA was amplified by four rounds of PCR with nested alpha and beta constant-region primers and SP2. Each CDR3 protein is one row after TCRdb ran MiXCR on the UMI-ligation and nested PCR reads. Here the sample spans some 80,000 distinct CDR3 sequences, 9% being singletons. Sequences were obtained from naive CD8+ T cells from blood. Every receptor here comes from a human donor in good health.

This clonotype was seen repeatedly, ten times or more. The gene calls are TRBV3-1 and TRBJ2-1, with D possibly TRBD1 on 9 matching bases. The germline gives CDR1 LGHDT, CDR2 YNNKEL (reference sequence). The CDR3 loop spans 16 amino acids. Trimming left V 2 bases short and J 3 bases short, with 14 bases between. CDR3 sequence: CASSQLAGQGYNEQFF. In DNA form, the CDR3 reads TGTGCCAGCAGCCAATTAGCGGGACAGGGCTACAATGAGCAGTTCTTC.

The CDR3 DNA reads TGTGCCAGCAGCCCGGATACTAGCGTCTCCTACAATGAGCAGTTCTTC. Translating it yields CASSPDTSVSYNEQFF. The V gene is TRBV7-9, the J gene TRBJ2-1; 7 bases are shared with TRBD2. The CDR3 contains 16 residues. Germline-derived CDR1 and CDR2 are SEHNR and FQNEAQ (reference sequence). V gave up 5 bases and J gave up 0 bases; unmatched junction bases: 7.

This clonotype has a handful of counts. The gene calls are TRBV12-3 or TRBV12-4 and TRBJ2-7; D is unclear. V lost 3 bases to trimming and J lost 9 bases, with 18 bases between them. The CDR3 has 14 amino acids. The CDR3 DNA is TGTGCCAGCAGTTTCAGCATCTCCACAATTGGGCAGTACTTC. It codes for CASSFSISTIGQYF.

Many counts were recorded for this clonotype. This chain joins TRBV2 and TRBJ2-5; D ambiguous. CDR1 and CDR2 from the germline V gene are SNHLY and FYNNEI. The CDR3 has 13 residues. The V end lost 3 bases, the J end lost 5 bases, and 10 bases lay between the germline ends. CDR3 protein: CASSDIDRETQYF. CDR3 sequence (DNA): TGTGCCAGCAGTGATATCGATCGGGAGACCCAGTACTTC.

This chain joins TRBV5-1 and TRBJ1-1; 9 bases are shared with TRBD1. With 2 bases clipped from V and 7 bases from J, the junction kept 12 bases outside the gene matches. The CDR3 sequence is 16 residues long. From germline, CDR1 is SGHRS and CDR2 YFSETQ. The CDR3 DNA reads as TGCGCCAGCAGCTTCATTCCACAGGGGGCGCCGAATGAAGCTTTCTTT. This encodes CASSFIPQGAPNEAFF. Full variable domain (outside the CDR3, taken from reference TRBV5-1 and TRBJ1-1): KAGVTQTPRYLIKTRGQQVTLSCSPISGHRSVSWYQQTPGQGLQFLFEYFSETQRNKGNFPGRFSGRQFSNSRSEMNVSTLELGDSALYLCASSFIPQGAPNEAFFGQGTRLTVV.

The chain recombines TRBV7-2 with TRBJ2-3; 8 nucleotides match TRBD2. The CDR3 runs 14 residues. In germline, CDR1 is SGHTA, CDR2 FQGNSA. V was clipped by 1 base and J by 5 bases; unmatched bases: 2. Written as DNA, the CDR3 is TGTGCCAGCAGCTTAGTTCTAGCGGGAGATACGCAGTATTTT. It specifies CASSLVLAGDTQYF.